These 19 T cell receptor beta chains share one sample of origin, sequenced in a study of CD8 T cells in Susac syndrome. With random hexamers, roughly 0.5 to 1 ug RNA was reverse transcribed. From the immunoSEQ multiplex PCR reads, TCRdb called clonotypes with MiXCR, one entry per CDR3 protein. The profile shows 120,000 to 150,000 distinct CDR3 sequences, approximately 94% of them singletons. The sequencing sample was made of CD4+ T cells from PBMCs. The receptors shown here come from a human donor in good health.

This chain connects TRBV2 to TRBJ1-1, with D tentatively TRBD1 (6 bases). The CDR3 extends over 14 amino acids. Looked up from germline, CDR1 is SNHLY and CDR2 is FYNNEI. V dropped 3 bases and J dropped 8 bases, with 16 bases sitting between them. As DNA, the CDR3 is TGTGCCAGCAGTGAGCAGGGGCCCTCCGGCGAAGCTTTCTTT. Protein sequence: CASSEQGPSGEAFF.

The chain carries TRBV4-2 and TRBJ1-2; 8 bases line up with TRBD1. Trimming at V came to 2 bases and at J to 2 bases, leaving 4 bases not matched to a gene. CDR3 size: 15 residues. The germline V gene has CDR1 LGHNA and CDR2 YNFKEQ. In DNA, the CDR3 is TGTGCCAGCAGCCAACCGGGACAGGAGAACTATGGCTACACCTTC. Its protein is CASSQPGQENYGYTF.

This chain links TRBV5-4 with TRBJ2-5, with 9 bases that match TRBD2. Trimming removed 5 bases from V and 5 bases from J; junction bases left unmatched: 16. This CDR3 has 17 residues. Germline V gene lookup returns CDR1 SGHNT and CDR2 YYREEE (reference sequence). The CDR3 bases are TGTGCCAGCAGTCCCGGTTCTAGCGGGATGGAGAGGGAGACCCAGTACTTC. The encoded protein is CASSPGSSGMERETQYF.

The chain recombines TRBV3-1 with TRBJ2-5; 10 bases are shared with TRBD1. Germline values: CDR1 LGHDT, CDR2 YNNKEL (reference sequence). This CDR3 has 14 residues. Unmatched junction bases numbered 1, after V lost 2 bases and J lost 4 bases. CDR3 coding DNA: TGTGCCAGCAGCCAAAGGACAGGGGGAGAGACCCAGTACTTC. This sequence encodes CASSQRTGGETQYF.

The chain employs TRBV29-1 and TRBJ1-2; D gene unclear. The V gene lost 2 bases and the J gene lost 2 bases, with 6 bases spanning the gap. The CDR3 runs 12 residues. The germline CDR1 and CDR2 sequences are SQVTM and ANQGSEA. As DNA, the CDR3 is TGCAGCGTTGAACCCAACAACTATGGCTACACCTTC. It encodes CSVEPNNYGYTF.

V is TRBV7-2 and J is TRBJ1-2; D gene ambiguous. Germline V gene sequence: CDR1 SGHTA, CDR2 FQGNSA. The CDR3 spans 12 residues. V was trimmed by 1 base and J by 7 bases, leaving 7 bases between them. The CDR3 DNA sequence: TGTGCCAGCAGCTTAGACGGCACTGGCTACACCTTC. It encodes CASSLDGTGYTF.

This chain links TRBV15 with TRBJ2-3, with D uncertain. CDR1 is LNHNV and CDR2 is YYDKDF in the germline V gene (reference sequence). Trimming pared 0 bases from V and 2 bases from J, leaving 6 bases between. This CDR3 has 14 amino acids. The CDR3 bases are TGTGCCACCAGCAGAGATGCCTACACAGATACGCAGTATTTT. Protein sequence: CATSRDAYTDTQYF.

The chain has TRBV7-9 and TRBJ1-4; possibly TRBD1 for D (5 bases). The CDR3 consists of 17 residues. The ends were cut back, 3 bases at V and 4 bases at J, with 18 bases in the middle. The germline V gene encodes CDR1 SEHNR and CDR2 FQNEAQ (reference sequence). The CDR3, as DNA: TGTGCCAGCAGCTTTCGCGGGACGGCAAGGAATAATGAAAAACTGTTTTTT. Translation gives CASSFRGTARNNEKLFF.

The count of this clonotype is one. The chain employs TRBV7-9 and TRBJ1-2; unclear D gene. CDR3 length equals 12 residues. Deletions cut 5 bases from V and 8 bases from J, with 12 bases between. CDR1 and CDR2 from the germline V gene are SEHNR and FQNEAQ (reference sequence). The CDR3 bases are TGTGCCAGCAGCATTGCCGGGTGGGGCTACACCTTC. It specifies CASSIAGWGYTF.

The chain uses TRBV20-1 and TRBJ2-3; 8 bases map to TRBD2. V lost 4 bases to trimming and J lost 2 bases; unmatched junction nucleotides: 5. The CDR3 runs to 14 residues. In germline, CDR1 is DFQATT, CDR2 SNEGSKA (reference sequence). Here the CDR3 reads CSANSGKVTDTQYF. The CDR3 DNA reads TGCAGTGCTAATAGCGGGAAAGTCACAGATACGCAGTATTTT.

The CDR3 DNA sequence: TGTGCCAGCAGCTCCAAACCGGGACAGGGGCGTAGCGAGCAGTACTTC. It yields the protein CASSSKPGQGRSEQYF. The chain employs TRBV11-2 and TRBJ2-7, with 10 bases identical to TRBD1. Germline V gene data show CDR1 as SGHAT and CDR2 as FQNNGV. V lost 4 bases to trimming and J lost 6 bases; unmatched junction nucleotides: 12. CDR3 length: 16 amino acids.

V is TRBV20-1 and J is TRBJ2-7; the D gene is possibly TRBD2 (6 bases). The CDR3 is 15 residues long. CDR1 and CDR2 (germline): DFQATT, SNEGSKA (reference sequence). V lost 3 bases to trimming and J lost 2 bases, with 17 bases between them. The CDR3 sequence is CSASIWASEAYEQYF. The CDR3 DNA sequence: TGCAGTGCTAGTATCTGGGCTAGCGAAGCCTACGAGCAGTACTTC.

The chain uses TRBV7-9 and TRBJ2-7, with TRBD2 identical over 7 bases. J lost 6 bases, V lost 1 base, and 9 bases had no gene match. The CDR3 runs to 15 residues. The germline V gene has CDR1 SEHNR and CDR2 FQNEAQ (reference sequence). The CDR3 DNA sequence: TGTGCCAGCAGCTTAGTGGCGGGGGAAGGGACCGAGCAGTACTTC. This sequence encodes CASSLVAGEGTEQYF.

This clonotype was seen only once. J is TRBJ1-1 and V is TRBV18, with 7 bases that match TRBD1. After removal of 6 bases from V and 6 bases from J, the junction contained 10 bases not matched to a gene. The germline CDR1 and CDR2 sequences are KGHSH and LQKENI. The length of the CDR3 is 14 residues. This CDR3 is CASSPRGGHAEAFF. CDR3 DNA: TGTGCCAGCTCCCCCAGGGGGGGGCATGCTGAAGCTTTCTTT.

The V gene is TRBV20-1, the J gene TRBJ1-3; D is possibly TRBD1 (5 bases). CDR1 DFQATT and CDR2 SNEGSKA come from the germline V gene (reference sequence). This CDR3 contains 14 residues. V was pared by 1 base and J by 10 bases, with 17 bases between. CDR3 DNA: TGCAGTGCTAGAGCTCTGACTCGAGAGGGGACCATATATTTT. It translates to CSARALTREGTIYF.

The chain links TRBV12-3 or TRBV12-4 to TRBJ2-2; D is uncertain. Deletions cut 3 bases from V and 0 bases from J, with 5 bases between. The CDR3 spans 14 residues. CDR3 sequence: CASSFIPNTGELFF. The CDR3 DNA reads TGTGCCAGCAGTTTTATCCCGAACACCGGGGAGCTGTTTTTT.

This rearrangement joins TRBV4-2 to TRBJ2-7; D remains ambiguous. With 0 bases removed from V and 1 base from J, the gap between germline ends came to 7 bases. Germline assignment: CDR1 LGHNA and CDR2 YNFKEQ. The CDR3 contains 14 residues. The CDR3 DNA follows: TGTGCCAGCAGCCAAGATCCCTCGTCCTACGAGCAGTACTTC. It specifies CASSQDPSSYEQYF.

This sequence joins TRBV5-4 and TRBJ2-4; TRBD2 matches at 8 bases. Looked up from germline, CDR1 is SGHNT and CDR2 is YYREEE (reference sequence). The CDR3 consists of 12 residues. With 5 bases clipped from V and 10 bases from J, the junction kept 5 bases outside the gene matches. In DNA form, the CDR3 reads TGTGCCAGCAGTGAGACTAGCGAGATTCAGTACTTC. Translated: CASSETSEIQYF. Full variable domain (remainder filled in from reference TRBV5-4 and TRBJ2-4): ETGVTQSPTHLIKTRGQQVTLRCSSQSGHNTVSWYQQALGQGPQFIFQYYREEENGRGNFPPRFSGLQFPNYSSELNVNALELDDSALYLCASSETSEIQYFGAGTRLSVL.

The chain links TRBV5-1 to TRBJ1-2; TRBD1 is a possible D gene (5 bases). CDR1 is SGHRS, CDR2 YFSETQ, per germline. The CDR3 runs to 14 residues. With 4 bases removed from V and 4 bases from J, the gap between germline ends came to 14 bases. The CDR3 reads CASSDQGSLYGYTF. The CDR3 DNA reads TGCGCCAGCAGCGATCAGGGTTCCCTCTATGGCTACACCTTC.